This is a list of T cell receptor beta chains from one sample in a study of T-cell memory formation after mild COVID-19. A single record per CDR3 protein comes from TCRdb applying MiXCR to the 5' RACE reads. Of about 210,000 distinct CDR3 sequences listed, more than 25% were seen once; the top ten hold about an eighth. The source material was PBMCs or a T cell subset sorted from them (not recorded which). These receptors originate from an adult woman who had mild COVID-19 (a few samples of this study predate the infection). Cell type and time point are not known. Each CDR3 is given with its conserved first and last residue. Each record gives: V gene, clone size, CDR3 length, D gene, J gene, CDR3 protein, CDR3 DNA. The D gene is left open where the match is weak. Only some rows state a clone size, as once, few, many or a class for expanded clones.

V gene: TRBV10-3; clone size: NA; CDR3 length: 15; D gene: TRBD2; J gene: TRBJ2-7; CDR3 protein: CAISPGLSGSHEQYF; CDR3 DNA: TGTGCCATCAGCCCCGGGTTGAGCGGGAGTCACGAGCAGTACTTC
V gene: TRBV7-9; clone size: NA; CDR3 length: 16; D gene: TRBD1; J gene: TRBJ2-7; CDR3 protein: CASSLALNRGAYEQYF; CDR3 DNA: TGTGCCAGCAGCTTAGCTCTGAACAGGGGGGCCTACGAGCAGTACTTC
V gene: TRBV7-9; clone size: few; CDR3 length: 16; D gene: TRBD1; J gene: TRBJ1-1; CDR3 protein: CASSPDRGRLNTEAFF; CDR3 DNA: TGTGCCAGCAGCCCGGACAGGGGGCGGCTGAACACTGAAGCTTTCTTT
V gene: TRBV7-9; clone size: many; CDR3 length: 17; D gene: NA; J gene: TRBJ2-4; CDR3 protein: CASSLSGLLLAKNIQYF; CDR3 DNA: TGTGCCAGCAGCTTATCGGGACTTCTTTTAGCCAAAAACATTCAGTACTTC
V gene: TRBV21-1; clone size: few; CDR3 length: 11; D gene: NA; J gene: TRBJ2-1; CDR3 protein: CASSAYLEQFF; CDR3 DNA: TGTGCCAGCAGCGCATACCTTGAGCAGTTCTTC
V gene: TRBV4-3; clone size: few; CDR3 length: 16; D gene: NA; J gene: TRBJ2-1; CDR3 protein: CASSQDGGAIGNEQFF; CDR3 DNA: TGCGCCAGCAGCCAAGATGGAGGGGCAATCGGTAATGAGCAGTTCTTC
V gene: TRBV7-8; clone size: few; CDR3 length: 15; D gene: NA; J gene: TRBJ2-2; CDR3 protein: CATCMAGPNTGELFF; CDR3 DNA: TGTGCCACCTGTATGGCAGGGCCGAACACCGGGGAGCTGTTTTTT
V gene: TRBV24-1; clone size: few; CDR3 length: 17; D gene: TRBD2; J gene: TRBJ2-5; CDR3 protein: CATSDLGQREGLQTQYF; CDR3 DNA: TGTGCCACCAGTGATTTGGGCCAGCGGGAGGGCCTTCAGACCCAGTACTTC
V gene: TRBV24-1; clone size: NA; CDR3 length: 16; D gene: TRBD1; J gene: TRBJ1-2; CDR3 protein: CATSGPVSDRAGGYTF; CDR3 DNA: TGTGCCACCAGTGGGCCCGTGTCGGACAGGGCTGGGGGCTACACCTTC
V gene: TRBV7-3; clone size: few; CDR3 length: 15; D gene: NA; J gene: TRBJ2-2; CDR3 protein: CASSLLTTNTGELFF; CDR3 DNA: TGTGCCAGCAGCTTATTGACTACCAACACCGGGGAGCTGTTTTTT
V gene: TRBV20-1; clone size: NA; CDR3 length: 13; D gene: NA; J gene: TRBJ1-2; CDR3 protein: CSARVAQGYGYTF; CDR3 DNA: TGCAGTGCTAGAGTTGCTCAGGGCTATGGCTACACCTTC
V gene: TRBV9; clone size: NA; CDR3 length: 16; D gene: TRBD1; J gene: TRBJ1-2; CDR3 protein: CASSTHTGGSNYGYTF; CDR3 DNA: TGTGCCAGCAGCACACATACAGGGGGCTCGAACTATGGCTACACCTTC
V gene: TRBV5-5; clone size: few; CDR3 length: 15; D gene: NA; J gene: TRBJ2-7; CDR3 protein: CASSLEGSYSYEQYF; CDR3 DNA: TGTGCCAGCAGCTTGGAGGGGTCATACTCCTACGAGCAGTACTTC
V gene: TRBV14; clone size: few; CDR3 length: 16; D gene: NA; J gene: TRBJ1-1; CDR3 protein: CASSPYPGLVNTEAFF; CDR3 DNA: TGTGCCAGCAGCCCGTACCCGGGGTTGGTGAACACTGAAGCTTTCTTT
V gene: TRBV12-3/TRBV12-4; clone size: few; CDR3 length: 16; D gene: TRBD2; J gene: TRBJ2-3; CDR3 protein: CASSRRLAGSTDTQYF; CDR3 DNA: TGTGCCAGCAGCCGGAGACTAGCGGGGAGCACAGATACGCAGTATTTT
V gene: TRBV5-1; clone size: few; CDR3 length: 16; D gene: TRBD2; J gene: TRBJ2-7; CDR3 protein: CASSLAPSGSTYEQYF; CDR3 DNA: TGCGCCAGCAGCTTGGCGCCTAGCGGGTCCACCTACGAGCAGTACTTC
V gene: TRBV5-1; clone size: few; CDR3 length: 13; D gene: NA; J gene: TRBJ2-7; CDR3 protein: CASSWARDSEQYF; CDR3 DNA: TGCGCCAGCAGCTGGGCACGGGACTCCGAGCAGTACTTC
V gene: TRBV30; clone size: NA; CDR3 length: 16; D gene: NA; J gene: TRBJ2-7; CDR3 protein: CAWSVLFVRGIEEQYF; CDR3 DNA: TGTGCCTGGAGTGTCCTATTTGTCAGGGGCATAGAAGAGCAGTACTTC
V gene: TRBV6-2/TRBV6-3; clone size: few; CDR3 length: 12; D gene: NA; J gene: TRBJ1-5; CDR3 protein: CASEVPGQPQHF; CDR3 DNA: TGTGCCAGCGAAGTGCCGGGACAGCCCCAGCATTTT
V gene: TRBV28; clone size: few; CDR3 length: 15; D gene: NA; J gene: TRBJ2-7; CDR3 protein: CASSPPGPKSYEQYF; CDR3 DNA: TGTGCCAGCAGTCCCCCGGGACCGAAATCCTACGAGCAGTACTTC
V gene: TRBV11-1; clone size: few; CDR3 length: 14; D gene: TRBD1; J gene: TRBJ2-5; CDR3 protein: CASRDPQGAETQYF; CDR3 DNA: TGTGCCAGCAGGGACCCACAGGGGGCAGAGACCCAGTACTTC
V gene: TRBV10-3; clone size: few; CDR3 length: 16; D gene: TRBD1; J gene: TRBJ2-6; CDR3 protein: CAIRAGQGSGANVLTF; CDR3 DNA: TGTGCCATCAGAGCGGGACAGGGTTCGGGGGCCAACGTCCTGACTTTC
V gene: TRBV20-1; clone size: NA; CDR3 length: 15; D gene: NA; J gene: TRBJ2-1; CDR3 protein: CSARPSGASTNEQFF; CDR3 DNA: TGCAGTGCTAGACCGTCCGGGGCAAGCACCAATGAGCAGTTCTTC
V gene: TRBV12-3/TRBV12-4; clone size: NA; CDR3 length: 14; D gene: NA; J gene: TRBJ1-1; CDR3 protein: CASSLSRPNTEASF; CDR3 DNA: TGTGCCAGCAGTTTATCGAGACCGAACACTGAAGCTTCCTTT
V gene: TRBV5-5; clone size: few; CDR3 length: 14; D gene: TRBD1; J gene: TRBJ2-2; CDR3 protein: CASSPRTGMGELFF; CDR3 DNA: TGTGCCAGCAGCCCTCGGACAGGGATGGGGGAGCTGTTTTTT
V gene: TRBV7-3; clone size: many; CDR3 length: 15; D gene: TRBD2; J gene: TRBJ2-1; CDR3 protein: CASSLLLAGVDEQFF; CDR3 DNA: TGTGCCAGCAGCTTATTGCTAGCGGGAGTCGATGAGCAGTTCTTC
V gene: TRBV4-1; clone size: NA; CDR3 length: 14; D gene: TRBD1; J gene: TRBJ2-5; CDR3 protein: CASSHVDREETQYF; CDR3 DNA: TGCGCCAGCAGCCACGTGGACAGGGAAGAGACCCAGTACTTC
V gene: TRBV6-5; clone size: few; CDR3 length: 15; D gene: TRBD2; J gene: TRBJ2-1; CDR3 protein: CASRPGTSGPNEQFF; CDR3 DNA: TGTGCCAGCAGACCCGGGACTAGCGGGCCTAATGAGCAGTTCTTC
V gene: TRBV29-1; clone size: NA; CDR3 length: 13; D gene: NA; J gene: TRBJ2-2; CDR3 protein: CSVVRLNTGELFF; CDR3 DNA: TGCAGCGTTGTTCGCTTGAACACCGGGGAGCTGTTTTTT
V gene: TRBV20-1; clone size: NA; CDR3 length: 15; D gene: TRBD2; J gene: TRBJ2-3; CDR3 protein: CSARGLAGASDTQYF; CDR3 DNA: TGCAGTGCTAGGGGACTAGCGGGAGCCTCAGATACGCAGTATTTT
V gene: TRBV2; clone size: NA; CDR3 length: 14; D gene: TRBD1; J gene: TRBJ2-3; CDR3 protein: CASSFRGLEDTQYF; CDR3 DNA: TGTGCCAGCAGCTTCAGGGGGCTTGAAGATACGCAGTATTTT
V gene: TRBV15; clone size: NA; CDR3 length: 18; D gene: TRBD1; J gene: TRBJ2-2; CDR3 protein: CATSRAILGQGGTGELFF; CDR3 DNA: TGTGCCACCAGCAGAGCCATTCTGGGACAGGGAGGAACCGGGGAGCTGTTTTTT
V gene: TRBV15; clone size: many; CDR3 length: 16; D gene: NA; J gene: TRBJ2-7; CDR3 protein: CATSREGTRTSYEQYF; CDR3 DNA: TGTGCCACCAGCAGAGAAGGCACTAGAACTTCCTACGAGCAGTACTTC
V gene: TRBV20-1; clone size: few; CDR3 length: 14; D gene: TRBD2; J gene: TRBJ2-5; CDR3 protein: CSGMLAGVSETQYF; CDR3 DNA: TGCAGTGGCATGTTAGCGGGAGTCTCGGAGACCCAGTACTTC
V gene: TRBV5-5; clone size: NA; CDR3 length: 15; D gene: TRBD1; J gene: TRBJ1-5; CDR3 protein: CASSLRQGSNQPQHF; CDR3 DNA: TGTGCCAGCAGCTTGCGACAGGGTAGCAATCAGCCCCAGCATTTT
V gene: TRBV7-8; clone size: NA; CDR3 length: 14; D gene: TRBD1; J gene: TRBJ2-7; CDR3 protein: CASSPPGTGGGRYF; CDR3 DNA: TGTGCCAGCAGCCCACCGGGGACAGGGGGGGGGAGATACTTC
V gene: TRBV4-1; clone size: few; CDR3 length: 16; D gene: TRBD1; J gene: TRBJ1-1; CDR3 protein: CASSQGQGGVNTEAFF; CDR3 DNA: TGCGCCAGCAGCCAAGGACAGGGAGGGGTGAACACTGAAGCTTTCTTT
V gene: TRBV20-1; clone size: NA; CDR3 length: 14; D gene: NA; J gene: TRBJ2-4; CDR3 protein: CSAADSIAKNIQYF; CDR3 DNA: TGCAGTGCGGCCGATTCCATAGCCAAAAACATTCAGTACTTC
V gene: TRBV5-1; clone size: NA; CDR3 length: 12; D gene: NA; J gene: TRBJ1-2; CDR3 protein: CASSSHSYGYTF; CDR3 DNA: TGCGCCAGCAGCTCCCACAGCTATGGCTACACCTTC
V gene: TRBV7-9; clone size: NA; CDR3 length: 11; D gene: TRBD1; J gene: TRBJ1-2; CDR3 protein: CAVRGAYGYTF; CDR3 DNA: TGTGCCGTCAGGGGGGCCTATGGCTACACCTTC
V gene: TRBV6-2/TRBV6-3; clone size: few; CDR3 length: 11; D gene: NA; J gene: TRBJ2-7; CDR3 protein: CASSYTDRPYF; CDR3 DNA: TGTGCCAGCAGTTACACGGACAGACCCTACTTC
V gene: TRBV24-1; clone size: NA; CDR3 length: 16; D gene: TRBD2; J gene: TRBJ2-7; CDR3 protein: CATSDPTSGRTYEQYF; CDR3 DNA: TGTGCCACCAGTGACCCGACTAGCGGGCGAACCTACGAGCAGTACTTC
V gene: TRBV27; clone size: NA; CDR3 length: 16; D gene: NA; J gene: TRBJ2-7; CDR3 protein: CASSPPKREAIYEQYF; CDR3 DNA: TGTGCCAGCAGTCCACCGAAGAGGGAGGCCATCTACGAGCAGTACTTC
V gene: TRBV7-2; clone size: NA; CDR3 length: 15; D gene: NA; J gene: TRBJ2-3; CDR3 protein: CASRLGYPTQDTQYF; CDR3 DNA: TGTGCCAGCAGGTTAGGGTATCCCACGCAAGATACGCAGTATTTT
V gene: TRBV6-6; clone size: once; CDR3 length: 15; D gene: TRBD1; J gene: TRBJ2-3; CDR3 protein: CASRPGQGGTDTQYF; CDR3 DNA: TGTGCCAGCAGACCCGGACAGGGTGGCACAGATACGCAGTATTTT
V gene: TRBV7-2; clone size: few; CDR3 length: 14; D gene: NA; J gene: TRBJ2-7; CDR3 protein: CASSLLPAGDEQYF; CDR3 DNA: TGTGCCAGCAGCTTACTACCCGCAGGGGACGAGCAGTACTTC
V gene: TRBV25-1; clone size: few; CDR3 length: 13; D gene: NA; J gene: TRBJ1-2; CDR3 protein: CASSVAINYGYTF; CDR3 DNA: TGTGCCAGCAGTGTTGCGATAAACTATGGCTACACCTTC
V gene: TRBV29-1; clone size: NA; CDR3 length: 12; D gene: TRBD1; J gene: TRBJ2-1; CDR3 protein: CSVVGQGLEQFF; CDR3 DNA: TGCAGCGTTGTAGGACAGGGGTTGGAGCAGTTCTTC
V gene: TRBV7-9; clone size: NA; CDR3 length: 17; D gene: TRBD2; J gene: TRBJ2-3; CDR3 protein: CASSPTASGGLTDTQYF; CDR3 DNA: TGTGCCAGCAGCCCCACGGCTAGCGGGGGCCTCACAGATACGCAGTATTTT
V gene: TRBV6-5; clone size: NA; CDR3 length: 12; D gene: NA; J gene: TRBJ1-1; CDR3 protein: CASPYRAAEAFF; CDR3 DNA: TGTGCCAGTCCCTACAGGGCTGCTGAAGCTTTCTTT
V gene: TRBV12-3/TRBV12-4; clone size: NA; CDR3 length: 17; D gene: TRBD1; J gene: TRBJ2-6; CDR3 protein: CASSLEGTGTGANVLTF; CDR3 DNA: TGTGCCAGCAGTTTGGAAGGGACAGGGACTGGGGCCAACGTCCTGACTTTC
V gene: TRBV6-6; clone size: NA; CDR3 length: 13; D gene: NA; J gene: TRBJ2-2; CDR3 protein: CASGGANTGELFF; CDR3 DNA: TGTGCCAGTGGGGGCGCGAACACCGGGGAGCTGTTTTTT
V gene: TRBV12-3/TRBV12-4; clone size: few; CDR3 length: 14; D gene: NA; J gene: TRBJ2-3; CDR3 protein: CASSLKAFTDTQYF; CDR3 DNA: TGTGCCAGCAGTTTAAAGGCCTTCACAGATACGCAGTATTTT
V gene: TRBV18; clone size: few; CDR3 length: 15; D gene: TRBD1; J gene: TRBJ1-5; CDR3 protein: CASSPGQGAGQPQHF; CDR3 DNA: TGTGCCAGCTCACCGGGACAGGGGGCCGGACAGCCCCAGCATTTT
V gene: TRBV6-2/TRBV6-3; clone size: few; CDR3 length: 18; D gene: TRBD1; J gene: TRBJ1-5; CDR3 protein: CASNWRDSPNYSNQPQHF; CDR3 DNA: TGTGCCAGCAATTGGCGGGACAGCCCGAACTATAGCAATCAGCCCCAGCATTTT